This T cell receptor (beta chain) was captured by sequencing in a study of blood T cell repertoires in COVID-19 (dated by TCRdb to the early 2020s). General notes on the study: Samples from collaborators originated in the United States, Italy and Spain and spanned both the acute and convalescent phases of COVID-19. The prospective study material was composed of cDNA or gDNA derived from T cells, B-cell-depleted T cells, or PBMCs. The dataset comprised deeply sampled blood TCRbeta repertoires from subjects exposed to, actively infected with, or recovered from COVID-19. A freely available public database, intended as a resource for researchers studying the immune response to SARS-CoV-2, is where the repertoires were released. Samples came from the ongoing ImmuneRACE study (first 160 participants) plus 1,254 subjects from 6 global collaborators. A de-identified subject ID, COVID-19 status, age in years and sex were almost always included in the sample metadata. HLA class I and class II types, where available, came from metadata supplied by the sample provider rather than from assay-based typing.

TCRbeta CDR3 regions were amplified from genomic DNA using the immunoSEQ Assay, a bias-controlled multiplex PCR. Regarding the original processing steps: Within the assay, amplification of reference gene primers was used to estimate how many nucleated cells each sample contained. Sequence reads were collapsed and filtered to measure the absolute abundance of every unique TCRbeta CDR3 rearrangement. For each sample, productive Simpson clonality was calculated by taking the square root of Simpson's diversity index across productive rearrangements. Drawn from immuneACCESS, this table holds only the in-frame rearrangements with V and J called that TCRdb kept. Clones are partly lost; checked studies trace under half to an unresolved V gene and leave the rest unexplained. V and J calls and clone size come straight from that table; D and trimming were deduced from the DNA. The sample has 150,000 to 200,000 clones on record, around nine tenths of them singletons. About 0.95% of the sample rests with the top ten.

General findings and caveats noted by the study authors: The amount of clinical and demographic metadata varied by source and participant and was provided uncurated.

Samples from volunteer blood donors who had recovered from COVID-19 were contributed by a second Seattle source. The collaborating institutions used their own protocols to collect whole blood in K2EDTA tubes. For TCRbeta analysis, collaborators shipped samples as frozen whole blood, isolated PBMCs, or DNA extracted from either of those sample types. V lost 0 bases and J lost 4 bases, and the count of bases not matched to a germline gene is 7. The cysteine opens and the phenylalanine closes a CDR3 of 17 amino acids. Only the CDR3 region is kept as DNA, spanning 51 bases read in frame from base 1. Sequences SGDLS (CDR1) and YYNGEE (CDR2) are obtained from the germline V gene. In this sample, this clone turned up once. Its antigen is currently not known. Base qualities are not recorded, but no much larger clone differs from it by a single base.

The sequence joins TRBV9 to TRBJ2-1, with TRBD2 matching 10 junction bases. Source material: peripheral blood. This receptor was identified in a woman aged 18-29 years who had recovered from COVID-19. The DNA reads TGTGCCAGCAGCGTAGAGCGGGGGACTAGCGAATACAATGAGCAGTTCTTC. The resulting protein is CASSVERGTSEYNEQFF.